The subject of this entry is one TCR beta chain. The sample originates from a study of blood T cell repertoires in COVID-19. Across the study: Both acute and convalescent COVID-19 samples were obtained from the United States, Italy and Spain. Sample material is recorded as cDNA or gDNA derived from T cells, B-cell-depleted T cells, or PBMCs.

In the source study's methods: Reference gene primer amplification gave estimated nucleated cell counts. The protocol was immunoSEQ multiplex PCR, while the TCRdb copy is restricted to in-frame clones and leaves out a portion. The V and J calls and clone size are taken from that table; D and trimming were inferred from the DNA. The sample records some 28,000 clones, roughly 85% being singletons. The V gene end was trimmed by 3 bases and the J gene end by 5 bases; junction bases not matched to a gene: 3. CDR1 is KGHSH, CDR2 LQKENI, per germline. The CDR3 has 15 residues. V gene TRBV18 combines with J gene TRBJ2-1; 11 nucleotides align to TRBD2. The sequencing input was peripheral blood. This clonotype was sampled from a human donor in a cohort sampled during active COVID-19. The DNA of the CDR3 is TGTGCCAGCTCACCTCCGGGACTAGCGGACAATGAGCAGTTCTTC. This encodes CASSPPGLADNEQFF.